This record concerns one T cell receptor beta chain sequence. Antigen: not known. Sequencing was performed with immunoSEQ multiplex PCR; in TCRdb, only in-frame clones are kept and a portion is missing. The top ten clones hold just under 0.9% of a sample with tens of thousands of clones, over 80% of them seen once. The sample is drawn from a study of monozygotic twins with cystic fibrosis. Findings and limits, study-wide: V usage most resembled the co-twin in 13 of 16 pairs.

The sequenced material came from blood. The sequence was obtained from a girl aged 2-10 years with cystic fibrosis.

Here the CDR3 DNA reads TGTGCCAGCAGCCTTTACAATGAGCAGTTCTTC. Translating gives CASSLYNEQFF. The rearrangement joins TRBV9 to TRBJ2-1, with D unclear. Germline V gives CDR1 SGDLS, CDR2 YYNGEE. The germline V and J ends were trimmed by 4 bases and 4 bases, with 3 bases remaining between them. The CDR3 has 11 amino acids.